This T cell receptor (beta chain) originates from a study of T cells in localized non-small cell lung cancer. The method was immunoSEQ multiplex PCR; TCRdb's version includes in-frame clones alone and lacks a portion of them. The data show tens of thousands of clones, with about 87% seen just once and around 3.8% held by the top ten. The germline V gene has CDR1 MDHEN and CDR2 SYDVKM. V was cut by 2 bases and J by 2 bases, with 7 bases left in between. The CDR3 runs to 13 residues. Points on this clone: This sample also contains other DNA sequences that code for the same CDR3.

The starting material was peripheral blood, obtained before any cancer treatment. This TCR came from a man between 18 and 49 years old with stage I lung adenocarcinoma. The chain employs TRBV28 and TRBJ2-7; D gene unclear. CDR3 DNA sequence: TGTGCCAGCAGTTTAAACTCACCCTACGAGCAGTACTTC. This gives the protein CASSLNSPYEQYF.